This TCR beta chain was profiled in a study of T cell changes during pregnancy in multiple sclerosis. CDR3 length: 15 amino acids. CDR1 SNHLY and CDR2 FYNNEI come from the germline V gene. Trimming shortened V by 3 bases and J by 0 bases, and 12 bases separated the two germline ends. Profiling relied on immunoSEQ multiplex PCR, and the TCRdb table lists in-frame clones only, not all of them. The table records approximately 90,000 clones, 85% to 95% of them present only once. The receptor was isolated from a female donor with multiple sclerosis, enrolled in a pregnancy study. Specimen: peripheral blood, collected before pregnancy. This chain joins TRBV2 and TRBJ2-7; tentatively, D is TRBD1 (6 bases). The CDR3 nucleotides read TGTGCCAGCAGTGAGGGTCCGGGACACTCCTACGAGCAGTACTTC. Encoded protein: CASSEGPGHSYEQYF.